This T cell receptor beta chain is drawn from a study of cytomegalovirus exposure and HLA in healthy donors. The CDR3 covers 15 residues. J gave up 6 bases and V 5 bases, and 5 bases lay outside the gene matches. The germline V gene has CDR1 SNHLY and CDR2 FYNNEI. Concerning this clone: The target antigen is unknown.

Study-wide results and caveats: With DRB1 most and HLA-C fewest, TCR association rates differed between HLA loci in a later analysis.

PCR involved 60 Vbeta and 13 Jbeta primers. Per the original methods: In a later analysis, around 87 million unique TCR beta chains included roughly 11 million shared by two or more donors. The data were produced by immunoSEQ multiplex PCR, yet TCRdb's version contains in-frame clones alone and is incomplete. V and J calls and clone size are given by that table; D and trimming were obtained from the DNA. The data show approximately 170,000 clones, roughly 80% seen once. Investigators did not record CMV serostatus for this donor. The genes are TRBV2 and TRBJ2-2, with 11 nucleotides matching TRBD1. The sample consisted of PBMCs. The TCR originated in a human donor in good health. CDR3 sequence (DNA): TGTGCCAGCAGTTTCGGACAGGGGGCATCCGGGGAGCTGTTTTTT. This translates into CASSFGQGASGELFF.